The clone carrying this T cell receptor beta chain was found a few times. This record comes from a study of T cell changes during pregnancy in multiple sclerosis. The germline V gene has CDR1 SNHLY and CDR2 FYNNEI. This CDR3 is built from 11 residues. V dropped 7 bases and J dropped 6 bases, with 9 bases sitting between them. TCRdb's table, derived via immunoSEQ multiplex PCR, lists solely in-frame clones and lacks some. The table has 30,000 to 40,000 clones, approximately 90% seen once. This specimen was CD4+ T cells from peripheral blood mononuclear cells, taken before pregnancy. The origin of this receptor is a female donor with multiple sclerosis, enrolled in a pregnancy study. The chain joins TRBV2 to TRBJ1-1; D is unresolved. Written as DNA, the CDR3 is TGTGCCAGCAAGTTCCAGGCTGAAGCTTTCTTT. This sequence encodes CASKFQAEAFF.